The clone carrying this TCR beta chain was seen a handful of times. The antigen is undetermined. Cultured CD4+ T-cell DNA underwent Oncomine TCR Beta short-read sequencing. TCRdb passed the PCR reads through MiXCR, listing each CDR3 protein once. The table includes about 16,000 distinct CDR3 sequences, 30% to 45% detected once. In germline, CDR1 is SGHTA, CDR2 FQGTGA. The ends lost 5 bases at V and 2 bases at J; junction bases unmatched: 10. This CDR3 contains 17 residues. Treatment defined: 10-day PBMC culture with coronavirus spike peptide pools or control peptides (ViraFEST assay). The data stem from a study of vaccination and CD4 T cells after COVID-19. At the level of the study: Sampling after COVID took place at a median of 101 days (range 35 to 161) following diagnosis. SARS-CoV-2, HCoV-NL63, HCoV-OC43 and HCoV-229E supplied the overlapping spike peptides used to stimulate cells. Control cultures, each given a CEFX pool, an HIV-1 Nef pool, or no peptide, were included.

Input material: cultured CD4+ T cells from blood. The sequence was collected from a human donor with COVID-19. The gene calls are TRBV7-3 and TRBJ2-3, with 10 bases lining up with TRBD2. The CDR3 coding sequence is TGTGCCAGCAGCCCCCGTTCTAGCGGGAGTAACACAGATACGCAGTATTTT. It specifies CASSPRSSGSNTDTQYF.